This TCR beta chain is from a study of control samples from healthy donors and cancer patients. This clone was picked up one time. Here immunoSEQ multiplex PCR was the method, and the copy in TCRdb shows in-frame clones only, minus some. The sample has about 34,000 clones, around 86% seen once; the top ten hold roughly 1.6%. The CDR3 consists of 14 residues. Germline V gives CDR1 MGHRA, CDR2 YSYEKL. V was cut by 1 base and J by 5 bases, with 12 bases left in between. The sequence derives from a woman in her thirties or forties with lung cancer. Material: PBMCs. The gene calls are TRBV4-1 and TRBJ2-7, with unresolved D. CDR3 bases: TGCGCCAGCAGCCAAGTAGGCAGACGGGACGAGCAGTACTTC. Its translation: CASSQVGRRDEQYF.